A single sample is the source of the 9 T cell receptor beta chains below, sequenced in a study of CD8+ T cells in alopecia areata (dated by TCRdb to between 2018 and 2020). Libraries were built with the immunoSEQ multiplex PCR assay. To provide template for TCR sequencing, every sample had RNA extracted and reverse transcribed into cDNA. Sourced from immuneACCESS, this table was stored by TCRdb with only in-frame sequences that have V and J called. A share of the clones is absent; for the studies checked, an unresolved V gene accounts for under half, and the remainder has no known explanation. Within this sample are fewer than 110,000 clones, with 80% to 85% of them counted one time only. Of the sample, roughly 25% falls within the top ten clones. What this sample's time point label stands for: 20 to 30 weeks on oral tofacitinib. What the treatment or condition label conveys for this sample: oral pan-JAK inhibitor, 5-10 mg twice daily.

Specimen: CD8+ T cells sorted from blood, collected at week 24, from a patient treated with tofacitinib. The receptors here all came from a human donor with alopecia areata.

The rearrangement links TRBV30 to TRBJ2-7; D is unresolved. The CDR3 spans 12 residues. Germline V gene lookup returns CDR1 GTSNPN and CDR2 SVGIG (reference sequence). V dropped 0 bases and J dropped 3 bases, with 6 bases sitting between them. DNA of the CDR3: TGTGCCTGGAGTGTACACGGCTACGAGCAGTACTTC. It yields the protein CAWSVHGYEQYF.

This sequence joins TRBV19 and TRBJ1-1, with 8 bases that match TRBD1. V gave up 5 bases and J gave up 6 bases; unmatched junction bases: 5. The CDR3 runs to 13 residues. Germline CDR1 is LNHDA and CDR2 is SQIVND (reference sequence). CDR3 in DNA: TGTGCCAGTAGTTCCCGACAGGGGTCTGAAGCTTTCTTT. Translated, it gives CASSSRQGSEAFF.

The rearrangement uses TRBV5-6 and TRBJ2-1; D remains ambiguous. Germline V gene data show CDR1 as SGHDT and CDR2 as YYEEEE. With 2 bases removed from V and 0 bases from J, the gap between germline ends came to 12 bases. The CDR3 is 16 amino acids. CDR3 loop: CASSFREPSSYNEQFF. The CDR3 nucleotides read TGTGCCAGCAGCTTTCGTGAGCCCAGCTCCTACAATGAGCAGTTCTTC.

The gene calls are TRBV7-9 and TRBJ1-2, with D maybe TRBD1 (6 bases). This CDR3 contains 16 residues. The V gene's germline CDR1 is SEHNR and CDR2 FQNEAQ (reference sequence). The V gene lost 2 bases and the J gene lost 1 base, with 14 bases spanning the gap. The CDR3 coding sequence is TGTGCCAGCAGCTTAAGCGAGGGGGAGAATAACTATGGCTACACCTTC. Protein product: CASSLSEGENNYGYTF.

The CDR3 loop reads CASSQESGRGGRETQYF. Written as DNA, the CDR3 is TGTGCCAGCAGCCAAGAGTCGGGTCGGGGGGGCAGAGAGACCCAGTACTTC. The V call is TRBV4-2, the J call TRBJ2-5; 8 bases map to TRBD2. CDR1 LGHNA and CDR2 YNFKEQ come from the germline V gene. V was pared by 0 bases and J by 4 bases, with 10 bases of the junction left unmatched. The CDR3 is made up of 17 amino acids.

This clone was counted once. This CDR3 is CASSEGEGSYNEQFF. DNA of the CDR3: TGTGCCAGCAGTGAAGGAGAGGGCTCGTACAATGAGCAGTTCTTC. V gene TRBV25-1 combines with J gene TRBJ2-1; D possibly corresponds to TRBD2 (5 bases). This CDR3 spans 15 amino acids. The ends were cut back, 2 bases at V and 4 bases at J, with 12 bases in the middle. Looked up from germline, CDR1 is MGHDK and CDR2 is SYGVNS.

V and J are TRBV7-9 and TRBJ2-7, with TRBD1 matching 8 bases. The ends lost 5 bases at V and 3 bases at J; junction bases unmatched: 9. CDR1 is SEHNR, CDR2 FQNEAQ, per germline (reference sequence). The length of the CDR3 is 15 residues. DNA for the CDR3: TGTGCCAGCAGCCCCTCGCGTGGACAGGGCTACGAGCAGTACTTC. The encoded protein is CASSPSRGQGYEQYF.

The chain joins TRBV30 to TRBJ2-7; D remains ambiguous. This CDR3 is built from 12 residues. Trimming pared 5 bases from V and 0 bases from J, leaving 8 bases between. Germline CDR1 is GTSNPN and CDR2 is SVGIG (reference sequence). CDR3 in DNA: TGTGCCTGGGAGTCGAGCTCCTACGAGCAGTACTTC. Protein: CAWESSSYEQYF.

The gene calls are TRBV9 and TRBJ2-1, with D uncertain. Per germline, CDR1 SGDLS and CDR2 YYNGEE. V was trimmed by 3 bases and J by 0 bases, leaving 10 bases between them. This CDR3 has 15 amino acids. The CDR3 DNA reads TGTGCCAGCAGCGGTACTACCGGCTCCTACAATGAGCAGTTCTTC. Translation: CASSGTTGSYNEQFF.